Below, 26 T cell receptor beta chains from the same sample are listed, as sequenced in a study of T cell responses to AZD1222 COVID-19 vaccine. Profiling relied on immunoSEQ multiplex PCR, and the TCRdb table lists in-frame clones only, not all of them. This table has over 110,000 clones, approximately 94% appearing once. Sequences were derived from peripheral blood, sampled on day 0 of AZD1222 vaccination. The receptors come from an adult in good health.

The V call is TRBV7-2, the J call TRBJ1-4; 10 nucleotides align to TRBD1. Germline trimming cut 5 bases from V and 8 bases from J; bases unmatched to any gene: 5. In germline, CDR1 is SGHTA, CDR2 FQGNSA. This CDR3 has 14 residues. The CDR3 is CASSEGQGREKLFF. CDR3 nucleotide sequence: TGTGCCAGCAGCGAGGGACAGGGGCGGGAAAAACTGTTTTTT.

V is TRBV6-1 and J is TRBJ1-2; D may be TRBD1 (6 bases). V lost 1 base and J 7 bases, leaving 25 bases between the germline ends. CDR1 is MNHNS and CDR2 is SASEGT in the germline V gene. The CDR3 length is 18 residues. The CDR3 region is CASSEEGGTLEWGRGYTF. The CDR3 coding sequence is TGTGCCAGCAGTGAAGAAGGGGGGACGTTAGAATGGGGACGTGGCTACACCTTC.

On this clone itself: A read error may account for a junction end that differs from germline. The chain carries TRBV5-1 and TRBJ2-7; maybe TRBD1 (5 bases). There are 14 residues in the CDR3. From germline, CDR1 is SGHRS and CDR2 YFSETQ. The CDR3 DNA reads TGCGCCAGCAGTTTGGGGCCTAGCTCCTACGAGCAGTACTTC. It codes for CASSLGPSSYEQYF.

V usage is TRBV13 and J usage is TRBJ2-7; TRBD2 agrees at 7 bases. The CDR3 runs 14 residues. V trimming: 3 bases; J trimming: 3 bases; junction bases outside the gene matches: 5. CDR1 is PRHDT and CDR2 is FYEKMQ in the germline V gene (reference sequence). CDR3 nucleotide sequence: TGTGCCAGCAGCTTGGGACTACCGAACTACGAGCAGTACTTC. This gives the protein CASSLGLPNYEQYF.

The CDR3 DNA is TGTGCCAGCACCAAACTAGCGGGAGGGACCAATGAGCAGTTCTTC. It translates to CASTKLAGGTNEQFF. The V call is TRBV27, the J call TRBJ2-1, with 13 positions matching TRBD2. Per germline, CDR1 MNHEY and CDR2 SMNVEV (reference sequence). V lost 7 bases to trimming and J lost 6 bases; unmatched junction nucleotides: 6. The CDR3 runs to 15 residues.

This clone was detected only once. V is TRBV5-1 and J is TRBJ1-6, with D possibly matching TRBD1 (6 bases). Germline-derived CDR1 and CDR2 are SGHRS and YFSETQ. The CDR3 is made up of 15 amino acids. V shed 1 base and J shed 9 bases, with 14 bases lying between them. The CDR3, as DNA: TGCGCCAGCAGCTTGACAGGGAGTCGACTTTCACCCCTCCACTTT. As protein: CASSLTGSRLSPLHF.

Concerning this clone itself: The junction departs from the called germline gene at one end, perhaps through a read error. V gene TRBV29-1 combines with J gene TRBJ1-1; no definite D call. Germline-derived CDR1 and CDR2 are SQVTM and ANQGSEA. This CDR3 comprises 13 residues. CDR3 sequence reads: CSFRPRRNPEAFF. The CDR3 nucleotides read TGCAGCTTCCGACCCAGGAGGAACCCTGAAGCTTTCTTT.

The chain combines TRBV7-6 with TRBJ2-5, with 7 bases identical to TRBD2. Losses at the gene ends were 2 bases for V and 5 bases for J; bases not matched to a gene: 8. This CDR3 is built from 15 residues. CDR1 is SGHVS, CDR2 FNYEAQ, per germline. The CDR3 nucleotides are TGTGCCAGCAGCTTATTTCCTAGCGGCGGGGAGACCCAGTACTTC. This codes for CASSLFPSGGETQYF.

The chain uses TRBV10-3 and TRBJ2-5, with 7 bases that match TRBD1. Germline V gene lookup returns CDR1 ENHRY and CDR2 SYGVKD. The CDR3 spans 14 residues. Unmatched junction bases numbered 4, after V lost 4 bases and J lost 2 bases. In DNA form, the CDR3 reads TGTGCCATCAGTGGACAGGGTGGGCAAGAGACCCAGTACTTC. Amino acids: CAISGQGGQETQYF.

V and J are TRBV14 and TRBJ1-2, with TRBD1 matching over 8 bases. The CDR3 runs 14 residues. In germline, CDR1 is SGHDN, CDR2 FVKESK. V lost 4 bases, J lost 4 bases, and 5 bases stayed unmatched. CDR3 bases: TGTGCCAGCAGCCGAAATGACAGGGGCTATGGCTACACCTTC. It encodes CASSRNDRGYGYTF.

J is TRBJ1-2 and V is TRBV6-5; TRBD1 is a possible D gene (5 bases). The CDR3 loop spans 13 amino acids. V shed 6 bases and J shed 4 bases, with 12 bases lying between them. The germline V gene encodes CDR1 MNHEY and CDR2 SVGAGI. CDR3 region: CASSIRDFYGYTF. DNA for the CDR3: TGTGCCAGCAGCATCAGGGATTTCTATGGCTACACCTTC.

The V call is TRBV6-5, the J call TRBJ2-7; D is unclear. The V gene lost 0 bases and the J gene lost 2 bases, with 11 bases spanning the gap. Germline V lookup: CDR1 MNHEY, CDR2 SVGAGI. The CDR3 sequence is 15 residues long. CDR3 loop: CASSYSSVEPYEQYF. CDR3 in DNA: TGTGCCAGCAGTTACTCGTCCGTAGAACCCTACGAGCAGTACTTC.

This chain links TRBV18 with TRBJ1-4; D is undetermined. The CDR3 extends over 18 amino acids. CDR1 KGHSH and CDR2 LQKENI come from the germline V gene. V was cut by 1 base and J by 1 base, with 16 bases left in between. CDR3 sequence reads: CASSPLSGGRGTNEKLFF. Here the CDR3 DNA reads TGTGCCAGCTCACCACTCAGCGGAGGGAGAGGAACTAATGAAAAACTGTTTTTT.

This clone was observed a handful of times. The genes are TRBV5-1 and TRBJ2-5; no clear D gene. Germline loops: CDR1 SGHRS, CDR2 YFSETQ. Deletions cut 5 bases from V and 2 bases from J, with 10 bases between. The CDR3 totals 13 residues. The CDR3 DNA is TGCGCCAGCAGTTTAGACTTACAAGAGACCCAGTACTTC. Translation: CASSLDLQETQYF.

This rearrangement joins TRBV6-5 to TRBJ2-4; 11 bases are shared with TRBD2. The CDR3 extends over 14 amino acids. The V gene's germline CDR1 is MNHEY and CDR2 SVGAGI. The V gene end was trimmed by 9 bases and the J gene end by 9 bases; junction bases not matched to a gene: 10. The CDR3 sequence is CASRLLAGERIQYF. CDR3 nucleotides: TGTGCCAGTAGGTTACTAGCGGGAGAGCGCATTCAGTACTTC.

This chain links TRBV30 with TRBJ1-1; a weak D match, TRBD1 (6 bases). Trimming took off 3 bases at V and 5 bases at J, with 10 bases between the two ends. The CDR3 covers 12 residues. Germline V gives CDR1 GTSNPN, CDR2 SVGIG (reference sequence). CDR3 sequence (DNA): TGTGCCTGGAGAAACAGGGAGACTGAAGCTTTCTTT. It codes for CAWRNRETEAFF.

The V and J genes are TRBV12-3 or TRBV12-4 and TRBJ1-3; D ambiguous. The CDR3 is made up of 13 amino acids. V was trimmed by 6 bases and J by 0 bases, leaving 6 bases between them. The DNA of the CDR3 is TGTGCCAGCAGGGTCCACTCTGGAAACACCATATATTTT. As protein: CASRVHSGNTIYF.

The chain couples TRBV19 to TRBJ1-2; D unresolved. V was cut by 7 bases and J by 5 bases, with 14 bases left in between. Looked up from germline, CDR1 is LNHDA and CDR2 is SQIVND (reference sequence). The CDR3 totals 13 residues. CDR3 DNA sequence: TGTGCCAGTACCCGGCGGACCCATTATGGCTACACCTTC. Its translation: CASTRRTHYGYTF.

The chain employs TRBV29-1 and TRBJ1-2; D is unresolved. CDR3 length: 15 amino acids. V dropped 0 bases and J dropped 5 bases, with 16 bases sitting between them. Germline-derived CDR1 and CDR2 are SQVTM and ANQGSEA. CDR3 region: CSVEDRAGPRYGYTF. CDR3 nucleotides: TGCAGCGTTGAAGATCGGGCAGGTCCTAGGTATGGCTACACCTTC. The whole variable domain, remainder taken from reference TRBV29-1 and TRBJ1-2, is SAVISQKPSRDICQRGTSLTIQCQVDSQVTMMFWYRQQPGQSLTLIATANQGSEATYESGFVIDKFPISRPNLTFSTLTVSNMSPEDSSIYLCSVEDRAGPRYGYTFGSGTRLTVV.

This rearrangement joins TRBV2 to TRBJ2-1, with D perhaps TRBD1 or TRBD2 (5 bases each). Per the germline V gene, CDR1 is SNHLY and CDR2 is FYNNEI. The CDR3 loop spans 16 amino acids. Trimming took 2 bases from V and 1 from J, leaving 12 bases between them. CDR3 DNA sequence: TGTGCCAGCAGTGAATTGGGACGGATTTCCTACAATGAGCAGTTCTTC. Translation: CASSELGRISYNEQFF. Full variable domain (rest looked up from reference TRBV2 and TRBJ2-1): EPEVTQTPSHQVTQMGQEVILRCVPISNHLYFYWYRQILGQKVEFLVSFYNNEISEKSEIFDDQFSVERPDGSNFTLKIRSTKLEDSAMYFCASSELGRISYNEQFFGPGTRLTVL.

V and J are TRBV12-3 or TRBV12-4 and TRBJ2-7; D perhaps matches TRBD2 (5 bases). Trimming removed 11 bases from V and 7 bases from J, with 18 bases in between. CDR3 length: 12 residues. The CDR3 DNA reads as TGTGCCTCTAGGTGGGGAGCTCGGGAGCAGTACTTC. Its translation: CASRWGAREQYF.

The rearrangement links TRBV5-1 to TRBJ2-7; no clear D gene. Trimming pared 0 bases from V and 3 bases from J, leaving 19 bases between. Germline CDR1 SGHRS, CDR2 YFSETQ. This CDR3 is built from 17 residues. For the CDR3, the DNA is TGCGCCAGCAGCTTGGCCCGCGGTTTAGGAGCGAGCTACGAGCAGTACTTC. This codes for CASSLARGLGASYEQYF.

The rearrangement uses TRBV27 and TRBJ2-7; a weak D match, TRBD2 (6 bases). Germline lookup yields CDR1 MNHEY and CDR2 SMNVEV (reference sequence). The CDR3 is 15 amino acids. Trimming took off 5 bases at V and 0 bases at J, with 14 bases between the two ends. The CDR3 nucleotides are TGTGCCAGCAGTCCCCGGGACTTGAGCTCCTACGAGCAGTACTTC. It yields the protein CASSPRDLSSYEQYF.

This clone has a single count. The rearrangement joins TRBV7-9 to TRBJ2-3; D unclear. The germline gives CDR1 SEHNR, CDR2 FQNEAQ (reference sequence). Trimming stripped 7 bases from V and 2 bases from J, with 19 bases between. The CDR3 extends over 16 amino acids. CDR3 sequence: CASTKRTADHTDTQYF. CDR3 nucleotides: TGTGCCAGCACCAAAAGGACGGCGGACCACACAGATACGCAGTATTTT.

This chain uses TRBV19 with TRBJ2-7; TRBD2 is a possible D gene (6 bases). The V gene's germline CDR1 is LNHDA and CDR2 SQIVND (reference sequence). This CDR3 has 13 amino acids. Trimming took 3 bases from V and 4 from J, leaving 10 bases between them. For the CDR3, the DNA is TGTGCCAGTAGTATGGGACTGAGTTACGAGCAGTACTTC. Encoded protein: CASSMGLSYEQYF.

V and J are TRBV29-1 and TRBJ1-1, with D tentatively TRBD1 (5 bases). V lost 5 bases and J 4 bases, leaving 11 bases between the germline ends. Germline CDR1 is SQVTM and CDR2 is ANQGSEA. This CDR3 region has 12 residues. CDR3 region: CSVSSGSTEAFF. The CDR3 DNA sequence: TGCAGCGTTAGTTCAGGGTCCACTGAAGCTTTCTTT.